Shown below are 28 T cell receptor beta chains from a single sample sequenced in a study of T cells after yellow fever vaccination. Each CDR3 protein gets one entry after TCRdb re-called the 5' RACE reads with MiXCR. Of around 250,000 distinct CDR3 sequences listed, around 7% are singletons. The sample in question was CD4+ T cells sorted from PBMCs, obtained 15 days after the yellow fever booster vaccination. The receptors shown here come from a man younger than 45 who received the YFV17D yellow fever vaccine.

The sample holds a few counts of this clonotype. V is TRBV7-6 and J is TRBJ1-5, with D perhaps matching TRBD1 (6 bases). Germline V CDR1 and CDR2: SGHVS, FNYEAQ. V was shortened by 5 bases and J by 2 bases, with 13 bases between the two germline ends. This CDR3 spans 15 amino acids. The CDR3 sequence is CASSETGLGNQPQHF. The CDR3 coding sequence is TGTGCCAGCAGCGAAACAGGGTTGGGCAATCAGCCCCAGCATTTT.

V usage is TRBV7-6 and J usage is TRBJ2-2; D is unresolved. CDR3 length: 15 residues. Germline values: CDR1 SGHVS, CDR2 FNYEAQ. V dropped 5 bases and J dropped 2 bases, with 12 bases sitting between them. CDR3 sequence reads: CASSREALNTGELFF. CDR3 in DNA: TGTGCCAGCAGCCGAGAAGCGCTTAACACCGGGGAGCTGTTTTTT.

This clonotype was found many times. This CDR3 reads CASSLHGSSYNEQFF. In DNA form, the CDR3 reads TGTGCCAGCAGCTTACACGGAAGCTCCTACAATGAGCAGTTCTTC. The chain is built from TRBV7-8 and TRBJ2-1; the D is unclear. Trimming pared 2 bases from V and 0 bases from J, leaving 8 bases between. CDR1 and CDR2 (germline): SGHVS, FQNEAQ. This CDR3 spans 15 amino acids.

This clonotype was seen a single time. The chain has TRBV29-1 and TRBJ2-7; D possibly uses TRBD1 or TRBD2 (5 bases each). The CDR3 consists of 13 residues. Germline CDR1 reads SQVTM; CDR2 reads ANQGSEA. Trimming took 7 bases from V and 3 from J, leaving 16 bases between them. The CDR3 region is CSANAGGSYEQYF. CDR3 DNA: TGCAGCGCCAACGCTGGGGGAAGCTACGAGCAGTACTTC.

The chain has TRBV20-1 and TRBJ1-1, with 8 bases lining up with TRBD1. Trimming removed 4 bases from V and 11 bases from J; junction bases left unmatched: 6. CDR1 is DFQATT, CDR2 SNEGSKA, per germline (reference sequence). The CDR3 has 11 amino acids. CDR3 coding DNA: TGCAGTGCTATCGCGGACAGGGTTGCTTTCTTT. This sequence encodes CSAIADRVAFF.

Many counts were recorded for this clonotype. The chain is built from TRBV7-2 and TRBJ1-5, with D perhaps TRBD1 (6 bases). V was clipped by 5 bases and J by 0 bases, with 11 bases between them. The CDR3 runs to 15 residues. The germline V gene has CDR1 SGHTA and CDR2 FQGNSA. The DNA for the CDR3 is TGTGCCAGCAGCCCCACAGGGTATAGCAATCAGCCCCAGCATTTT. Its protein is CASSPTGYSNQPQHF. The whole variable domain, remainder taken from reference TRBV7-2 and TRBJ1-5, is GAGVSQSPSNKVTEKGKDVELRCDPISGHTALYWYRQSLGQGLEFLIYFQGNSAPDKSGLPSDRFSAERTGGSVSTLTIQRTQQEDSAVYLCASSPTGYSNQPQHFGDGTRLSIL.

This clonotype was seen at least ten times. The genes are TRBV25-1 and TRBJ2-1; 11 bases map to TRBD2. V dropped 8 bases and J dropped 7; count of bases not matched to a gene: 7. The V gene's germline CDR1 is MGHDK and CDR2 SYGVNS. This CDR3 spans 14 amino acids. CDR3 sequence: CASSRLAGPNEQFF. CDR3 DNA sequence: TGTGCCAGCTCTAGACTAGCGGGACCAAATGAGCAGTTCTTC. Full variable domain (outside the CDR3, taken from reference TRBV25-1 and TRBJ2-1): EADIYQTPRYLVIGTGKKITLECSQTMGHDKMYWYQQDPGMELHLIHYSYGVNSTEKGDLSSESTVSRIRTEHFPLTLESARPSHTSQYLCASSRLAGPNEQFFGPGTRLTVL.

The chain carries TRBV15 and TRBJ2-3; unclear D gene. The germline V and J ends were trimmed by 0 bases and 7 bases, with 17 bases remaining between them. The germline V gene encodes CDR1 LNHNV and CDR2 YYDKDF (reference sequence). The CDR3 contains 16 residues. As DNA, the CDR3 is TGTGCCACCAGCAGAGAAACGGGCGCATCATCATATACGCAGTATTTT. Its translation is CATSRETGASSYTQYF. Full variable domain (missing parts from reference TRBV15 and TRBJ2-3): DAMVIQNPRYQVTQFGKPVTLSCSQTLNHNVMYWYQQKSSQAPKLLFHYYDKDFNNEADTPDNFQSRRPNTSFCFLDIRSPGLGDTAMYLCATSRETGASSYTQYFGPGTRLTVL.

A few counts support this clonotype. The gene calls are TRBV10-3 and TRBJ2-3; 15 bases are shared with TRBD2. This CDR3 is 19 amino acids long. V gave up 3 bases and J gave up 0 bases; unmatched junction bases: 7. Germline CDR1 and CDR2: ENHRY and SYGVKD. The CDR3 region is CAISDWGLAGGQSTDTQYF. The CDR3 DNA sequence: TGTGCCATCAGTGACTGGGGACTAGCGGGAGGACAGAGCACAGATACGCAGTATTTT.

This clonotype was found many times. The chain combines TRBV5-5 with TRBJ2-5; 7 bases match TRBD1. CDR3 length: 14 residues. Germline CDR1 is SGHKS and CDR2 is YYEKEE (reference sequence). Trimming removed 6 bases from V and 5 bases from J; junction bases left unmatched: 10. The CDR3 DNA sequence: TGTGCCAGCATCACCGACAGGGACGCGGAGACCCAGTACTTC. Its translation is CASITDRDAETQYF.

This clonotype has ten or more counts. This chain joins TRBV5-1 and TRBJ2-2; D is unclear. V lost 4 bases, J lost 6 bases, and 13 bases lay in between. The CDR3 sequence is 14 residues long. The germline CDR1 and CDR2 sequences are SGHRS and YFSETQ. This CDR3 reads CASSKENSAGELFF. In DNA, the CDR3 is TGCGCCAGCAGCAAGGAAAATTCGGCCGGGGAGCTGTTTTTT.

This clonotype was picked up a small number of times. The chain uses TRBV5-1 and TRBJ2-1; TRBD1 aligns across 11 bases. After removal of 4 bases from V and 8 bases from J, the junction contained 5 bases not matched to a gene. The V gene's germline CDR1 is SGHRS and CDR2 YFSETQ. The CDR3 length is 14 residues. The CDR3 bases are TGCGCCAGCAGCAGCGGACAGGGGGCCGATGAGCAGTTCTTC. It yields the protein CASSSGQGADEQFF.

The V gene is TRBV6-1, the J gene TRBJ1-5, with 7 bases aligning to TRBD1. The germline CDR1 and CDR2 sequences are MNHNS and SASEGT. This CDR3 contains 15 residues. V lost 6 bases to trimming and J lost 3 bases; unmatched junction nucleotides: 8. CDR3 sequence: CASRDPGGDNQPQHF. For the CDR3, the DNA is TGTGCCAGCAGGGACCCAGGGGGGGACAATCAGCCCCAGCATTTT.

This chain connects TRBV18 to TRBJ2-3, with D unresolved. CDR1 KGHSH and CDR2 LQKENI come from the germline V gene. V lost 2 bases to trimming and J lost 6 bases, with 6 bases between them. There are 12 residues in the CDR3. The CDR3 bases are TGTGCCAGCTCACCAGGGCGGGATACGCAGTATTTT. This codes for CASSPGRDTQYF.

This clonotype was observed at least ten times. This rearrangement joins TRBV28 to TRBJ1-5; the D is unclear. The CDR3 has 13 residues. From germline, CDR1 is MDHEN and CDR2 SYDVKM. V lost 7 bases and J lost 0, with 7 bases in between. The CDR3 reads CASNEYSNQPQHF. The CDR3 nucleotides are TGTGCCAGCAACGAGTATAGCAATCAGCCCCAGCATTTT. The whole variable domain, remainder taken from reference TRBV28 and TRBJ1-5, is DVKVTQSSRYLVKRTGEKVFLECVQDMDHENMFWYRQDPGLGLRLIYFSYDVKMKEKGDIPEGYSVSREKKERFSLILESASTNQTSMYLCASNEYSNQPQHFGDGTRLSIL.

V and J are TRBV3-1 and TRBJ2-1; 9 nucleotides match TRBD2. The CDR3 extends over 16 amino acids. Losses at the gene ends were 0 bases for V and 5 bases for J; bases not matched to a gene: 5. Per the germline V gene, CDR1 is LGHDT and CDR2 is YNNKEL (reference sequence). The CDR3 DNA reads TGTGCCAGCAGCCAAGAAGTGCTAGCGGGAAACAATGAGCAGTTCTTC. Residues: CASSQEVLAGNNEQFF.

The chain uses TRBV6-5 and TRBJ1-5; D gene ambiguous. This CDR3 region has 15 residues. V lost 0 bases, J lost 6 bases, and 12 bases lay in between. In germline, CDR1 is MNHEY, CDR2 SVGAGI. The CDR3 spells CASSYSSVGGQPQHF. DNA of the CDR3: TGTGCCAGCAGTTACTCCTCAGTGGGCGGTCAGCCCCAGCATTTT.

The chain employs TRBV15 and TRBJ2-1, with no clear D. The V end lost 5 bases, the J end lost 2 bases, and 13 bases lay between the germline ends. The CDR3 length is 15 residues. Germline V gene sequence: CDR1 LNHNV, CDR2 YYDKDF (reference sequence). The CDR3 is CATSHDTATYNEQFF. In DNA, the CDR3 is TGTGCCACCAGCCACGATACTGCAACCTACAATGAGCAGTTCTTC.

The V and J genes are TRBV11-1 and TRBJ2-2, with D possibly TRBD2 on 5 matching bases. CDR1 and CDR2 from the germline V gene are SGHAT and FQDESV (reference sequence). The V gene lost 6 bases and the J gene lost 1 base, with 12 bases spanning the gap. CDR3 length: 15 amino acids. CDR3 coding DNA: TGTGCCAGCAGAAGAGCGGTAGGGAACACCGGGGAGCTGTTTTTT. This codes for CASRRAVGNTGELFF.

The chain links TRBV9 to TRBJ2-3; no definite D call. Trimming removed 0 bases at V and 4 bases at J, with 6 bases between. This CDR3 spans 13 amino acids. CDR1 SGDLS and CDR2 YYNGEE come from the germline V gene. CDR3 protein: CASSVELPDTQYF. The CDR3 DNA reads TGTGCCAGCAGCGTAGAACTACCAGATACGCAGTATTTT.

This clonotype was recorded many times. The V gene is TRBV12-3 or TRBV12-4, the J gene TRBJ2-3; D may be TRBD1 (6 bases). Deletions cut 5 bases from V and 5 bases from J, with 14 bases between. The CDR3 loop spans 14 amino acids. In DNA, the CDR3 is TGTGCCAGCAGTCCTGGGGGCGGGCAAGATACGCAGTATTTT. This sequence encodes CASSPGGGQDTQYF.

The chain is built from TRBV5-1 and TRBJ2-5; 7 nucleotides match TRBD2. Trimming at V came to 4 bases and at J to 3 bases, leaving 9 bases not matched to a gene. The CDR3 runs 15 residues. CDR1 is SGHRS, CDR2 YFSETQ, per germline. CDR3 coding DNA: TGCGCCAGCAGCCTTGGTGAGGCGGGAGAAGAGACCCAGTACTTC. Encoded protein: CASSLGEAGEETQYF. Filled out from reference TRBV5-1 and TRBJ2-5, the complete variable domain reads KAGVTQTPRYLIKTRGQQVTLSCSPISGHRSVSWYQQTPGQGLQFLFEYFSETQRNKGNFPGRFSGRQFSNSRSEMNVSTLELGDSALYLCASSLGEAGEETQYFGPGTRLLVL.

As for this clonotype: One base away lies a much larger clone, so this may be a sequencing read error. V is TRBV29-1 and J is TRBJ2-2; the D gene could be TRBD1 or TRBD2 (5 bases each). This CDR3 is built from 15 residues. The germline gives CDR1 SQVTM, CDR2 ANQGSEA. CDR3 in DNA: TGCAGCGGGCGTATTCCAGGGCACCCCACCGGGGAGCTGCTTTTT. Protein: CSGRIPGHPTGELLF.

This clonotype was picked up a small number of times. The V and J genes are TRBV7-9 and TRBJ2-1; 7 nucleotides agree with TRBD2. The CDR3 has 14 amino acids. Looked up from germline, CDR1 is SEHNR and CDR2 is FQNEAQ (reference sequence). Losses at the gene ends were 6 bases for V and 7 bases for J; bases not matched to a gene: 9. DNA of the CDR3: TGTGCCAGCAGACGTGGGGAGGGCGGTAATGAGCAGTTCTTC. It codes for CASRRGEGGNEQFF.

This chain uses TRBV5-1 with TRBJ1-2; D gene ambiguous. The CDR3 is made up of 14 amino acids. Germline CDR1 SGHRS, CDR2 YFSETQ. V gave up 0 bases and J gave up 7 bases, with 13 bases separating them. This CDR3 is CASSLEGSTVGYTF. In DNA, the CDR3 is TGCGCCAGCAGCTTGGAAGGGTCAACGGTTGGCTACACCTTC.

In this sample, this clonotype turned up once. An end of the junction does not agree with germline; a read error may underlie this. V usage is TRBV7-8 and J usage is TRBJ2-7; D is uncertain. The length of the CDR3 is 15 residues. Germline assignment: CDR1 SGHVS and CDR2 FQNEAQ. The CDR3 DNA follows: TGTGACAGCAGCTTAGATCCAGCCCGATCCTACGAGCAGTACTTC. As protein: CDSSLDPARSYEQYF.

A few counts support this clonotype. V is TRBV20-1 and J is TRBJ1-5; perhaps TRBD1 as D (5 bases). The V end was cut by 6 bases, the J end by 7 bases, with 13 bases between. The CDR3 runs 12 residues. Germline-derived CDR1 and CDR2 are DFQATT and SNEGSKA (reference sequence). CDR3 residues: CSAFVRGQPQHF. The CDR3 coding sequence is TGCAGTGCGTTCGTGAGGGGACAGCCCCAGCATTTT.

As to this clonotype: The junction departs from germline at one end; a sequencing error may be responsible. V and J are TRBV12-3 or TRBV12-4 and TRBJ2-1; D gene ambiguous. The CDR3 is made up of 14 amino acids. CDR3 nucleotides: TGTGCCAGCAGTTTACTGGGTTCCTCCAATGAGCAGTTCTTC. This encodes CASSLLGSSNEQFF.